These 20 T cell receptor beta chains came from one sample sequenced in a study of blood T cells in healthy people across ages (dated by TCRdb to the mid-2010s). The library relied on 5' RACE. The data were produced on an Illumina HiSeq 2500. A second PCR of about 7 to 12 cycles was run with a J-beta primer mix and a sample-barcoded 5' primer. TCRdb took the public reads, trimmed them with fastp at Q25, ran MiXCR for clone calling and kept in-frame beta chains. Every distinct CDR3 protein forms one entry, paired with its most common genes and DNA. The sample profile shows 550,000 to 700,000 distinct CDR3 sequences; roughly 28% of them were found once. Of the sample, less than 20% is held by the ten largest clones. Sequenced: blood. The receptors originated from a woman in her sixties or seventies in good health.

This chain connects TRBV20-1 to TRBJ1-1; unclear D gene. The CDR3 totals 12 residues. V was trimmed by 3 bases and J by 11 bases, leaving 16 bases between them. The germline V gene has CDR1 DFQATT and CDR2 SNEGSKA (reference sequence). The CDR3 spells CSASKSGVNAFF. The CDR3, as DNA: TGCAGTGCTAGCAAATCCGGGGTGAACGCTTTCTTT.

The CDR3 loop reads CAHSGGAHTDTQYF. CDR3 coding DNA: TGTGCGCACTCTGGGGGGGCGCACACAGATACGCAGTATTTT. The chain has TRBV2 and TRBJ2-3; maybe TRBD2 (7 bases). This CDR3 spans 14 amino acids. Germline values: CDR1 SNHLY, CDR2 FYNNEI.

This clonotype has only a few counts. The chain employs TRBV18 and TRBJ2-5; 9 bases fit TRBD2. V was clipped by 3 bases and J by 4 bases; unmatched bases: 3. This CDR3 is built from 14 residues. Germline loops: CDR1 KGHSH, CDR2 LQKENI. The CDR3 loop reads CASSPRSGGETQYF. In nucleotides, the CDR3 is TGTGCCAGCTCACCTCGTAGCGGGGGAGAGACCCAGTACTTC.

The genes are TRBV11-2 and TRBJ1-1; tentatively, D is TRBD1 (6 bases). CDR1 is SGHAT and CDR2 is FQNNGV in the germline V gene. The V end lost 5 bases, the J end lost 2 bases, and 12 bases lay between the germline ends. This CDR3 has 14 residues. The CDR3 bases are TGTGCCAGCAGCCAGGGGAGGGCAAACACTGAAGCTTTCTTT. This sequence encodes CASSQGRANTEAFF.

Only a few counts were recorded for this clonotype. V gene TRBV5-1 combines with J gene TRBJ2-3; 8 bases align to TRBD1. The V and J ends lost 6 bases and 4 bases, in that order; junction bases with no gene match: 10. This CDR3 region has 15 residues. The V gene's germline CDR1 is SGHRS and CDR2 YFSETQ. CDR3 loop: CASMGTGQAPDTQYF. CDR3 DNA sequence: TGCGCCAGCATGGGAACGGGACAGGCTCCAGATACGCAGTATTTT. Complete variable domain (other parts from reference TRBV5-1 and TRBJ2-3): KAGVTQTPRYLIKTRGQQVTLSCSPISGHRSVSWYQQTPGQGLQFLFEYFSETQRNKGNFPGRFSGRQFSNSRSEMNVSTLELGDSALYLCASMGTGQAPDTQYFGPGTRLTVL.

This chain joins TRBV7-3 and TRBJ2-2; the D gene is possibly TRBD2 (5 bases). Trimming took off 5 bases at V and 2 bases at J, with 15 bases between the two ends. The CDR3 loop spans 16 amino acids. In germline, CDR1 is SGHTA, CDR2 FQGTGA. CDR3: CASSKAGILNTGELFF. For the CDR3, the DNA is TGTGCCAGCAGCAAGGCCGGGATACTAAACACCGGGGAGCTGTTTTTT.

This clonotype was counted only a few times. V gene TRBV24-1 combines with J gene TRBJ2-1; D uncertain. Germline-derived CDR1 and CDR2 are KGHDR and SFDVKD. Trimming left V 5 bases short and J 0 bases short, with 13 bases between. This CDR3 comprises 16 residues. The CDR3 region is CATSGLAGVSYNEQFF. DNA of the CDR3: TGTGCCACCAGTGGCCTCGCAGGAGTCTCCTACAATGAGCAGTTCTTC.

J is TRBJ2-5 and V is TRBV9; no definite D call. The V and J ends lost 0 bases and 4 bases respectively, with 7 bases between them. Germline V CDR1 and CDR2: SGDLS, YYNGEE. The CDR3 consists of 13 residues. The CDR3 coding sequence is TGTGCCAGCAGCGTAGAATCACCAGAGACCCAGTACTTC. This gives the protein CASSVESPETQYF. Filled out from reference TRBV9 and TRBJ2-5, the complete variable domain reads DSGVTQTPKHLITATGQRVTLRCSPRSGDLSVYWYQQSLDQGLQFLIQYYNGEERAKGNILERFSAQQFPDLHSELNLSSLELGDSALYFCASSVESPETQYFGPGTRLLVL.

This clonotype occurred many times. V gene TRBV14 combines with J gene TRBJ2-5, with D possibly being TRBD1 or TRBD2 (6 bases each). V was shortened by 2 bases and J by 4 bases, with 20 bases between the two germline ends. The CDR3 is 17 residues long. Germline V lookup: CDR1 SGHDN, CDR2 FVKESK. DNA for the CDR3: TGTGCCAGCAGCCAATGGCGGAATGGAGGAGGGGGAGAGACCCAGTACTTC. It specifies CASSQWRNGGGGETQYF.

Regarding this clonotype: One end of the junction is discordant with germline, which a read error may explain. CDR3 coding DNA: TGCATCCCCGGGGTTAGCACAGATACGCAGTATTTT. Translating it yields CIPGVSTDTQYF. The V and J genes are TRBV7-2 and TRBJ2-3, with D perhaps TRBD2 (5 bases). Germline V gene sequence: CDR1 SGHTA, CDR2 FQGNSA. This CDR3 is built from 12 residues. The full variable domain, completed using reference TRBV7-2 and TRBJ2-3, is GAGVSQSPSNKVTEKGKDVELRCDPISGHTALYWYRQSLGQGLEFLIYFQGNSAPDKSGLPSDRFSAERTGGSVSTLTIQRTQQEDSAVYLCIPGVSTDTQYFGPGTRLTVL.

This clonotype was detected a few times. The junction departs from germline at one end; a sequencing error may be responsible. The chain carries TRBV12-5 and TRBJ1-1; D may be TRBD1 (6 bases). There are 15 residues in the CDR3. Germline values: CDR1 LGHNT, CDR2 FRNRAP. The CDR3 region is CASGSLLDSNTEAFF. CDR3 in DNA: TGTGCTAGCGGTTCCTTACTGGACAGCAACACTGAAGCTTTCTTT.

This chain uses TRBV20-1 with TRBJ1-2, with D perhaps TRBD1 (5 bases). The CDR3 spans 13 residues. V was shortened by 6 bases and J by 2 bases, with 13 bases between the two germline ends. Germline V gives CDR1 DFQATT, CDR2 SNEGSKA (reference sequence). CDR3 DNA sequence: TGCAGTGCATGGGACGGCGTGAACTATGGCTACACCTTC. It translates to CSAWDGVNYGYTF.

This clonotype was recorded only once. The chain employs TRBV18 and TRBJ2-1; no clear D gene. Germline V lookup: CDR1 KGHSH, CDR2 LQKENI. The CDR3 runs 14 residues. Trimming stripped 3 bases from V and 0 bases from J, with 6 bases between. The CDR3 loop is CASSPEFSYNEQFF. The CDR3 nucleotides are TGTGCCAGCTCACCGGAATTCTCCTACAATGAGCAGTTCTTC.

This clonotype was seen repeatedly, ten times or more. The chain is built from TRBV7-9 and TRBJ2-2; D remains unclear. This CDR3 comprises 14 residues. Per the germline V gene, CDR1 is SEHNR and CDR2 is FQNEAQ (reference sequence). Trimming cost V 0 bases and J 0 bases, with 2 bases left between them. The CDR3 spells CASSLAANTGELFF. The DNA of the CDR3 is TGTGCCAGCAGCTTAGCGGCGAACACCGGGGAGCTGTTTTTT.

V gene TRBV20-1 combines with J gene TRBJ1-3; TRBD1 matches at 8 bases. There are 16 residues in the CDR3. The junction had 5 bases not matched to a gene; V was cut back by 1 base and J by 0 bases. The germline CDR1 and CDR2 sequences are DFQATT and SNEGSKA (reference sequence). The CDR3 nucleotides read TGCAGTGCTAGAGCCGGACAGGGTTACTCTGGAAACACCATATATTTT. This gives the protein CSARAGQGYSGNTIYF.

This clonotype was counted a few times. A much bigger clone sits one base away, suggesting this may be a read error. The chain joins TRBV7-9 to TRBJ2-7, with D uncertain. The CDR3 contains 13 residues. Germline CDR1 reads SEHNR; CDR2 reads FQNEAQ (reference sequence). Trimming shortened V by 6 bases and J by 5 bases, and 14 bases separated the two germline ends. CDR3: CASSRAPGNEQYF. In DNA, the CDR3 is TGTGCCAGCAGTCGAGCCCCAGGTAACGAGCAGTACTTC. Filled out from reference TRBV7-9 and TRBJ2-7, the complete variable domain reads DTGVSQNPRHKITKRGQNVTFRCDPISEHNRLYWYRQTLGQGPEFLTYFQNEAQLEKSRLLSDRFSAERPKGSFSTLEIQRTEQGDSAMYLCASSRAPGNEQYFGPGTRLTVT.

The chain joins TRBV7-9 to TRBJ2-1, with TRBD2 matching over 7 bases. The CDR3 is 14 amino acids. Germline V gives CDR1 SEHNR, CDR2 FQNEAQ (reference sequence). V lost 2 bases and J lost 6; bases outside the gene matches: 4. The CDR3 nucleotides read TGTGCCAGCAGCTTAAATGTAGCGGGCAATGAGCAGTTCTTC. Amino acid sequence: CASSLNVAGNEQFF.

The gene calls are TRBV20-1 and TRBJ2-7; no reliable D call. Trimming took off 3 bases at V and 2 bases at J, with 17 bases between the two ends. Germline V gives CDR1 DFQATT, CDR2 SNEGSKA (reference sequence). The CDR3 sequence is 15 residues long. This CDR3 reads CSASPLRNRAYEQYF. The CDR3 nucleotides are TGCAGTGCTAGCCCCCTTCGGAACAGAGCCTACGAGCAGTACTTC.

This clonotype was observed a handful of times. The rearrangement joins TRBV2 to TRBJ1-6; D is uncertain. The CDR3 is made up of 13 amino acids. V lost 6 bases and J 6 bases, leaving 9 bases between the germline ends. Germline V gene lookup returns CDR1 SNHLY and CDR2 FYNNEI. CDR3 nucleotide sequence: TGTGCCAGCAGCGGTGACTTTAATTCACCCCTCCACTTT. It is translated as CASSGDFNSPLHF.

The V and J genes are TRBV4-3 and TRBJ1-2; TRBD1 matches at 7 bases. The J segment lost 4 bases and the V segment lost 1 base, leaving 6 bases of the junction unmatched. This CDR3 has 15 residues. Per the germline V gene, CDR1 is LGHNA and CDR2 is YSLEER. In DNA, the CDR3 is TGCGCCAGCAGCCAAGTTGGGGCAGGGGGCTATGGCTACACCTTC. It yields the protein CASSQVGAGGYGYTF.